This T cell receptor beta chain emerged from a study of CD8+CD57+ T cells in acquired aplastic anemia. Looking at the study overall: CD4+ and CD8+ cells, once sorted, gave DNA averaging about 3.4 ug. Study-level findings and limits: Researchers reported that CD8+ Simpson's diversity was not significantly different in patients versus controls.

This CDR3 comprises 13 residues. CDR1 and CDR2 (germline): SGDLS, YYNGEE. V gave up 1 base and J gave up 5 bases; unmatched junction bases: 2. Genomic DNA, serving as template, underwent TCR beta VDJ and CDR3 profiling. TCRdb re-derived calls from the reads in MiXCR, one entry per CDR3 protein. The data show 400,000 to 600,000 distinct CDR3 sequences, approximately 32% seen once. This clonotype was seen ten or more times. Its specificity is unknown. Individuals selected for sequencing had exhibited CD8+CD57+ cell expansion on flow cytometry. The enrolled patients all had severe acquired aplastic anemia. None of the patients had been given any therapy when their blood was sampled.

This clonotype originated in a human donor with aplastic anemia. Sequenced sample: sorted CD4+, CD8+, or CD8+CD57+ T cells (not recorded which) from PBMCs. The V gene is TRBV9, the J gene TRBJ2-7, with 8 bases matching TRBD1. CDR3 coding DNA: TGTGCCAGCAGCGTATCGGACAGGGACGAGCAGTACTTC. Protein product: CASSVSDRDEQYF.